This T cell receptor beta chain was documented in a study of beta chain features in type 1 diabetes. Whole-study findings and limits: Shortening that was moderate but significant affected the TCRB CDR3s of Type 1 diabetes patients in all four CD4+ subsets.

Reverse transcribing all isolated RNA meant expressed TCRB transcripts were sequenced. An average of about 3.4 million reads was obtained for naive, central memory and regulatory T cell samples. TCRdb keeps only in-frame clones here, not all; method: immunoSEQ multiplex PCR. This table holds about 320,000 clones, approximately 14% found once. Notes on this clone: Its antigen is not identified.

The CDR3 sequence is 11 residues long. Trimming left V 3 bases short and J 6 bases short, with 8 bases between. Germline V gene sequence: CDR1 SQVTM, CDR2 ANQGSEA. Sequences were obtained from central memory CD4+ T cells from blood. This sequence originates from a man younger than 45 in good health. V and J are TRBV29-1 and TRBJ1-1, with unresolved D. The CDR3 bases are TGCAGCGTTGATCGCAGCGCTGAAGCTTTCTTT. Amino acids: CSVDRSAEAFF.